The 21 T cell receptor beta chains in this list originate from one sample, sequenced in a study of T cells in Graves' hyperthyroidism and ophthalmopathy. Researchers amplified the TCR beta CDR3 regions from RNA transcripts. In the first-round RT-PCR of the TCR CDR3, the HTBI primer set was used. MiXCR was run by TCRdb on the multiplex PCR reads, yielding one entry per CDR3 protein. The sample includes about 290,000 distinct CDR3 sequences, about 15% of them seen just once. The specimen was blood. Receptors originate from a woman aged 55-75 years with Graves' ophthalmopathy.

The rearrangement joins TRBV20-1 to TRBJ1-2; D is uncertain. Deletions cut 0 bases from V and 4 bases from J, with 12 bases between. There are 14 residues in the CDR3. Germline CDR1 reads DFQATT; CDR2 reads SNEGSKA (reference sequence). The CDR3 loop is CSARDLTETYGYTF. Written as DNA, the CDR3 is TGCAGTGCTAGAGATCTCACAGAGACCTATGGCTACACCTTC.

This clonotype was detected many times. The V call is TRBV5-1, the J call TRBJ2-1; no clear D gene. The CDR3 covers 14 residues. Per germline, CDR1 SGHRS and CDR2 YFSETQ. Trimming removed 0 bases at V and 5 bases at J, with 9 bases between. Here the CDR3 DNA reads TGCGCCAGCAGCTTGGCCGGTTTCGACAATGAGCAGTTCTTC. Its translation is CASSLAGFDNEQFF.

This clonotype was found many times. The chain couples TRBV5-1 to TRBJ1-1; D gene unclear. Germline loops: CDR1 SGHRS, CDR2 YFSETQ. This CDR3 is built from 15 residues. The V end was cut by 4 bases, the J end by 5 bases, with 18 bases between. The CDR3 nucleotides read TGCGCCAGCAGCCCTGACGGCATCAGGACTACTGAAGCTTTCTTT. Amino acids: CASSPDGIRTTEAFF.

The chain recombines TRBV27 with TRBJ2-5; TRBD2 aligns across 8 bases. Germline-derived CDR1 and CDR2 are MNHEY and SMNVEV (reference sequence). With V trimmed by 5 bases and J by 7 bases, 15 bases remained unmatched. The CDR3 is made up of 16 amino acids. The CDR3 DNA is TGTGCCAGCAGTAAGGAGCGGGAGCGCCGGACGGGGACCCAGTACTTC. Amino acids: CASSKERERRTGTQYF.

This clonotype was observed at least ten times. The chain joins TRBV27 to TRBJ2-7; a possible D gene is TRBD1 (5 bases). With 5 bases removed from V and 2 bases from J, the gap between germline ends came to 13 bases. The CDR3 length is 14 residues. Germline loops: CDR1 MNHEY, CDR2 SMNVEV (reference sequence). CDR3 nucleotide sequence: TGTGCCAGCAGTCGACAGCTTACAGCCTACGAGCAGTACTTC. This translates into CASSRQLTAYEQYF.

This clonotype was found many times. V usage is TRBV28 and J usage is TRBJ2-7; TRBD2 matches at 14 bases. In germline, CDR1 is MDHEN, CDR2 SYDVKM. V shed 3 bases, J shed 5 bases, and the junction held 15 bases outside the gene matches. CDR3 length: 19 residues. The CDR3 is CASSFEISPTSGREDEQYF. The CDR3, as DNA: TGTGCCAGCAGTTTCGAGATCTCCCCGACTAGCGGGAGGGAGGACGAGCAGTACTTC.

The chain recombines TRBV6-1 with TRBJ1-5, with TRBD1 matching 9 bases. The CDR3 extends over 15 amino acids. With V trimmed by 5 bases and J by 4 bases, 6 bases remained unmatched. CDR1 and CDR2 (germline): MNHNS, SASEGT. CDR3 loop: CASSFTGGRNQPQHF. As DNA, the CDR3 is TGTGCCAGCAGTTTCACAGGGGGCCGAAATCAGCCCCAGCATTTT.

This clonotype was seen ten or more times. The chain is built from TRBV6-1 and TRBJ1-2, with 7 bases fitting TRBD1. The CDR3 extends over 13 amino acids. With 6 bases clipped from V and 4 bases from J, the junction kept 5 bases outside the gene matches. The germline V gene has CDR1 MNHNS and CDR2 SASEGT. The DNA for the CDR3 is TGTGCCAGCAGACTGGGACAGTTCTATGGCTACACCTTC. It specifies CASRLGQFYGYTF.

This clonotype occurred many times. The V call is TRBV2, the J call TRBJ2-2; no clear D. Germline V gene sequence: CDR1 SNHLY, CDR2 FYNNEI. V was cut by 0 bases and J by 4 bases, with 9 bases left in between. The CDR3 length is 15 residues. As DNA, the CDR3 is TGTGCCAGCAGTGAAGCAGGGTCCTTCACCGGGGAGCTGTTTTTT. Amino acids: CASSEAGSFTGELFF.

This rearrangement joins TRBV10-2 to TRBJ2-7; 10 bases fit TRBD1. V lost 1 base to trimming and J lost 3 bases; unmatched junction nucleotides: 0. The CDR3 loop spans 14 amino acids. The germline CDR1 and CDR2 sequences are WSHSY and SAAADI. CDR3 bases: TGCGCCAGCAGTGAGTGGGACAGGGGCTACGAGCAGTACTTC. It yields the protein CASSEWDRGYEQYF.

This clonotype was found many times. This rearrangement joins TRBV2 to TRBJ1-1; D perhaps matches TRBD1 (5 bases). Germline V gene sequence: CDR1 SNHLY, CDR2 FYNNEI. This CDR3 is 14 amino acids long. Deletions cut 7 bases from V and 5 bases from J, with 17 bases between. CDR3 sequence: CASTEAGGRTEAFF. CDR3 nucleotide sequence: TGTGCCAGCACCGAGGCGGGGGGAAGAACTGAAGCTTTCTTT.

This clonotype was recorded many times. V gene TRBV7-6 combines with J gene TRBJ2-1; TRBD2 matches at 15 bases. This CDR3 has 16 amino acids. The V and J ends lost 5 bases and 4 bases, in that order; junction bases with no gene match: 3. CDR1 and CDR2 (germline): SGHVS, FNYEAQ. In DNA, the CDR3 is TGTGCCAGCAGCGCGGGACTAGCGGGGGGATACAATGAGCAGTTCTTC. It specifies CASSAGLAGGYNEQFF.

The genes are TRBV6-1 and TRBJ1-1; D may be TRBD1 (6 bases). V lost 1 base to trimming and J lost 12 bases, with 12 bases between them. Germline V gene lookup returns CDR1 MNHNS and CDR2 SASEGT. The CDR3 is 12 residues long. CDR3 bases: TGTGCCAGCAGTGAAGGGGGGGGCTGGTCTTTCTTT. This gives the protein CASSEGGGWSFF.

There are many counts of this clonotype. The V call is TRBV5-1, the J call TRBJ2-7, with TRBD2 identical over 7 bases. This CDR3 has 15 amino acids. In germline, CDR1 is SGHRS, CDR2 YFSETQ. Trimming cost V 0 bases and J 2 bases; bases outside gene matches: 5. DNA of the CDR3: TGCGCCAGCAGCTTGGAGGCGGGGGATACCTACGAGCAGTACTTC. Residues: CASSLEAGDTYEQYF. Full variable domain (missing parts from reference TRBV5-1 and TRBJ2-7): KAGVTQTPRYLIKTRGQQVTLSCSPISGHRSVSWYQQTPGQGLQFLFEYFSETQRNKGNFPGRFSGRQFSNSRSEMNVSTLELGDSALYLCASSLEAGDTYEQYFGPGTRLTVT.

This clonotype was picked up one time. The chain carries TRBV6-5 and TRBJ2-3; 13 bases line up with TRBD2. Trimming cost V 4 bases and J 4 bases; bases outside gene matches: 5. Germline CDR1 is MNHEY and CDR2 is SVGAGI. This CDR3 is built from 16 residues. The CDR3 spells CASSFGLAGVADTQYF. Here the CDR3 DNA reads TGTGCCAGCAGTTTCGGACTAGCGGGAGTCGCAGATACGCAGTATTTT.

At least ten counts were recorded for this clonotype. J is TRBJ2-2 and V is TRBV11-2; no clear D. Trimming left V 4 bases short and J 3 bases short, with 6 bases between. The CDR3 runs 13 residues. Germline loops: CDR1 SGHAT, CDR2 FQNNGV. The CDR3 DNA sequence: TGTGCCAGCAGCTCACATTACACCGGGGAGCTGTTTTTT. Amino acid sequence: CASSSHYTGELFF.

This clonotype was picked up one time. The rearrangement uses TRBV11-2 and TRBJ2-5, with TRBD2 matching 13 bases. V dropped 5 bases and J dropped 2; count of bases not matched to a gene: 8. There are 17 residues in the CDR3. Germline values: CDR1 SGHAT, CDR2 FQNNGV. In DNA form, the CDR3 reads TGTGCCAGCAGCCGAACACTAGCGGGGGGGCTGCAAGAGACCCAGTACTTC. As protein: CASSRTLAGGLQETQYF.

In its sample, this clonotype was seen many times. The V gene is TRBV11-2, the J gene TRBJ1-1, with 11 positions matching TRBD1. Germline CDR1 SGHAT, CDR2 FQNNGV. The CDR3 consists of 15 residues. Unmatched junction bases numbered 3, after V lost 3 bases and J lost 3 bases. CDR3 sequence (DNA): TGTGCCAGCAGCTTTGGGACAGGGGGGTACACTGAAGCTTTCTTT. Its protein product is CASSFGTGGYTEAFF. Looking up the rest from reference TRBV11-2 and TRBJ1-1 gives the full variable domain: EAGVAQSPRYKIIEKRQSVAFWCNPISGHATLYWYQQILGQGPKLLIQFQNNGVVDDSQLPKDRFSAERLKGVDSTLKIQPAKLEDSAVYLCASSFGTGGYTEAFFGQGTRLTVV.

In this sample, this clonotype turned up many times. The chain links TRBV28 to TRBJ2-2, with 7 bases that match TRBD2. This CDR3 has 15 amino acids. Germline CDR1 MDHEN, CDR2 SYDVKM. The V and J ends lost 4 bases and 7 bases, in that order; junction bases with no gene match: 9. The CDR3 nucleotides are TGTGCCAGCAGTTACGCGGGAGAAGCGTTCGGGGAGCTGTTTTTT. Translated: CASSYAGEAFGELFF.

The chain uses TRBV20-1 and TRBJ1-4; no clear D. The CDR3 runs to 14 residues. The ends were cut back, 4 bases at V and 7 bases at J, with 16 bases in the middle. CDR1 is DFQATT and CDR2 is SNEGSKA in the germline V gene (reference sequence). CDR3 amino acids: CSAIPLREREKLFF. CDR3 sequence (DNA): TGCAGTGCTATACCCCTGAGGGAGCGTGAAAAACTGTTTTTT.

The sample holds many counts of this clonotype. V gene TRBV2 combines with J gene TRBJ2-3; 7 bases align to TRBD1. The CDR3 has 14 amino acids. Trimming took 6 bases from V and 4 from J; bases not matched to a gene: 7. Germline V gene data show CDR1 as SNHLY and CDR2 as FYNNEI. The CDR3 DNA is TGTGCCAGCAGGTCAGGGGGAATCCCAGATACGCAGTATTTT. Translating gives CASRSGGIPDTQYF.